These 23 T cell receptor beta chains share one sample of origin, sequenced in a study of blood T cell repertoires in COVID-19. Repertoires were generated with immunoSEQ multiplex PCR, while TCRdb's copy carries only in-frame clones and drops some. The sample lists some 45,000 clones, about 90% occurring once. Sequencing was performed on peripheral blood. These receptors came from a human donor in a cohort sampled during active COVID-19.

CDR3 coding DNA: TGCAGCGGAACGGGACAGGGGGCTGAGACCCAGTACTTC. Translation: CSGTGQGAETQYF. This chain connects TRBV29-1 to TRBJ2-5; 12 bases match TRBD1. From germline, CDR1 is SQVTM and CDR2 ANQGSEA. J was trimmed by 5 bases and V by 7 bases; bases with no gene match: 5. This CDR3 has 13 residues. The whole variable domain, remainder taken from reference TRBV29-1 and TRBJ2-5, is SAVISQKPSRDICQRGTSLTIQCQVDSQVTMMFWYRQQPGQSLTLIATANQGSEATYESGFVIDKFPISRPNLTFSTLTVSNMSPEDSSIYLCSGTGQGAETQYFGPGTRLLVL.

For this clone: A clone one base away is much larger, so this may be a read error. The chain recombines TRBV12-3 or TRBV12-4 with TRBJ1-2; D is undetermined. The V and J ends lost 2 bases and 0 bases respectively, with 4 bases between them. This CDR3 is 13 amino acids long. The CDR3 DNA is TGTGCCAGCAGTTTAAGCGCTAACTATGGCTACACCTTC. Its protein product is CASSLSANYGYTF.

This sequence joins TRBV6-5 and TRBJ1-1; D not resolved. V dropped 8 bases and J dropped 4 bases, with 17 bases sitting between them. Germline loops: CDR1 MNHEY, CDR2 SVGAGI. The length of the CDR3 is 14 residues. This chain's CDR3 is CASLPTGVGTEAFF. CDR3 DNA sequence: TGTGCCAGCCTCCCGACCGGGGTAGGCACTGAAGCTTTCTTT.

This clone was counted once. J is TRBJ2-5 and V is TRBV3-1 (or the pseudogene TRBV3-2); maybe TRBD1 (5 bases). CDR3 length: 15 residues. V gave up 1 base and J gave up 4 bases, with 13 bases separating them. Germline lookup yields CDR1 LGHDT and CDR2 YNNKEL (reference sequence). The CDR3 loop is CASSQGYQGRETQYF. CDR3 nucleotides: TGTGCCAGCAGCCAAGGCTACCAGGGTCGAGAGACCCAGTACTTC.

The CDR3 loop is CASSPNTGNSGNTIYF. The CDR3 DNA reads as TGTGCCAGCTCACCAAATACAGGGAACTCTGGAAACACCATATATTTT. This chain uses TRBV18 with TRBJ1-3, with D maybe TRBD1 (6 bases). With 2 bases removed from V and 0 bases from J, the gap between germline ends came to 11 bases. Germline V CDR1 and CDR2: KGHSH, LQKENI. The CDR3 length is 16 residues.

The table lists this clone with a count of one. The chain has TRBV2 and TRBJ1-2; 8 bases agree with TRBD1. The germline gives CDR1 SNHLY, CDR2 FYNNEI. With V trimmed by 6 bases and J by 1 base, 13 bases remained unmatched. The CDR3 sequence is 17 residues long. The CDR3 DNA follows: TGTGCCAGCAGGGGAGTTTTGAGGACAGGGCTTAACTATGGCTACACCTTC. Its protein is CASRGVLRTGLNYGYTF.

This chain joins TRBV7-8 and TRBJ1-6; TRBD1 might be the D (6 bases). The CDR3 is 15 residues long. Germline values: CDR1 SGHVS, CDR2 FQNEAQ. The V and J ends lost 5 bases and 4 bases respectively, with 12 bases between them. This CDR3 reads CASSPGADYNSPLHF. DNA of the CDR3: TGTGCCAGCAGCCCAGGGGCAGATTATAATTCACCCCTCCACTTT.

CDR3: CASSDLGQSRQPQHF. The CDR3 region has the DNA TGCGCCAGCAGTGATCTGGGGCAGTCTCGACAGCCCCAGCATTTT. The V call is TRBV10-2, the J call TRBJ1-5, with a tentative D call TRBD1 (5 bases). Germline loops: CDR1 WSHSY, CDR2 SAAADI. With 3 bases removed from V and 7 bases from J, the gap between germline ends came to 16 bases. This CDR3 comprises 15 residues.

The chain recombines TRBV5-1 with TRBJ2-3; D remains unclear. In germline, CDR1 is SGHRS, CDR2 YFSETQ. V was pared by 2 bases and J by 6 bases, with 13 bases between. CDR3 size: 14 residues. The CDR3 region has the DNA TGCGCCAGCAGCTTCTCAGATACCACGGATACGCAGTATTTT. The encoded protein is CASSFSDTTDTQYF.

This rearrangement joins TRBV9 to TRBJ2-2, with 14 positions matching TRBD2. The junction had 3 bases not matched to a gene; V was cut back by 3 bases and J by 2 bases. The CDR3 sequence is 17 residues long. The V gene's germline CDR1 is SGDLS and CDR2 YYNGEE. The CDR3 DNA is TGTGCCAGCAGCGCGACTAGCGGGGGGGCTAACACCGGGGAGCTGTTTTTT. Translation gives CASSATSGGANTGELFF.

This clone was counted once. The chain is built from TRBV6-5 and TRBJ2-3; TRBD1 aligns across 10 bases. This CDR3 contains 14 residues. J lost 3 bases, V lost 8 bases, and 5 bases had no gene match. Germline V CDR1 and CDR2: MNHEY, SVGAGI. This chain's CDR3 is CASLGQGTTDTQYF. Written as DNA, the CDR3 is TGTGCCAGCCTGGGACAGGGGACGACAGATACGCAGTATTTT.

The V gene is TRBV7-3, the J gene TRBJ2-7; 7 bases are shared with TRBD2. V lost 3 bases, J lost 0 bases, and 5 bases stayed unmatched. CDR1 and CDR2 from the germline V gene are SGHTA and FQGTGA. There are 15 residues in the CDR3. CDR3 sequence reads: CASSLAGGSSYEQYF. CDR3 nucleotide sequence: TGTGCCAGCAGCTTGGCCGGGGGGTCCTCCTACGAGCAGTACTTC.

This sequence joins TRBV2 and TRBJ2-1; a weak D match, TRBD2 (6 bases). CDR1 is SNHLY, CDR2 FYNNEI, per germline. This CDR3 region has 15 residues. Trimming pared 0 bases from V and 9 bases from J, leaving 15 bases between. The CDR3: CASSEAYAGGSEQFF. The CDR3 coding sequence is TGTGCCAGCAGTGAAGCCTACGCTGGGGGGAGTGAGCAGTTCTTC.

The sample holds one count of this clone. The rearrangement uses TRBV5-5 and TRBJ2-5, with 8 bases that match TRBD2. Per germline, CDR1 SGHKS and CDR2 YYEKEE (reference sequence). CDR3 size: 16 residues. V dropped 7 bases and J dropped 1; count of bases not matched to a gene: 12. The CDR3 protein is CASLGGMAGGQETQYF. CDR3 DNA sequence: TGTGCCAGCCTGGGGGGCATGGCGGGGGGCCAAGAGACCCAGTACTTC.

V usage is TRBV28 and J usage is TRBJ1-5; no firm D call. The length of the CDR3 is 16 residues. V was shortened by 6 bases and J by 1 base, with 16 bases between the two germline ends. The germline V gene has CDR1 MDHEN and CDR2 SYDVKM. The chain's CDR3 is CASSGIVGVSNQPQHF. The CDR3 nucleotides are TGTGCCAGCAGCGGGATCGTTGGGGTCAGCAATCAGCCCCAGCATTTT.

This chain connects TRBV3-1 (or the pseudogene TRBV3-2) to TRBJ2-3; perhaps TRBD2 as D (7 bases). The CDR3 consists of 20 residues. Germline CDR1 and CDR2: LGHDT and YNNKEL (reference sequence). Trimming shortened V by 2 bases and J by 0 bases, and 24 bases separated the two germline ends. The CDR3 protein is CASSQPPGGAGRTSTDTQYF. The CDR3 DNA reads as TGTGCCAGCAGCCAACCCCCTGGGGGGGCGGGGCGAACTAGCACAGATACGCAGTATTTT.

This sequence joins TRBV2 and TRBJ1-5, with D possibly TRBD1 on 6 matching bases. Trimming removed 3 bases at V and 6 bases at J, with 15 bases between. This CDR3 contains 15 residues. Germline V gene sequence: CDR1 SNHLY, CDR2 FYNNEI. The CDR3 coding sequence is TGTGCCAGCAGTGACACACAGGGCGTAGGTCAGCCCCAGCATTTT. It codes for CASSDTQGVGQPQHF.

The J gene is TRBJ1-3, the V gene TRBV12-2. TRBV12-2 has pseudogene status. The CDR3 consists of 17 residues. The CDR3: CASRGSPGQRPGNTIYF. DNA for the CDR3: TGTGCAAGTCGCGGATCCCCGGGTCAACGCCCTGGAAACACCATATATTTT.

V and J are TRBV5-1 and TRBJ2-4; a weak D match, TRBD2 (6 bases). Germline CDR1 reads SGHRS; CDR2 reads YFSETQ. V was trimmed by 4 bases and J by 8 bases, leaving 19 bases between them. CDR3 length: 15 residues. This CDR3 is CASSLGGPNGDIQYF. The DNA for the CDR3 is TGCGCCAGCAGCCTGGGAGGCCCCAATGGAGACATTCAGTACTTC.

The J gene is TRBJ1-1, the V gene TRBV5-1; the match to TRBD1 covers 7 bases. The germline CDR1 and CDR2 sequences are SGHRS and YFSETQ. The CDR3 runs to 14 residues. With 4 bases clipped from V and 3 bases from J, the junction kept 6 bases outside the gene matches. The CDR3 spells CASSPGGLDTEAFF. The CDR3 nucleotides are TGCGCCAGCAGCCCAGGGGGGCTGGACACTGAAGCTTTCTTT.

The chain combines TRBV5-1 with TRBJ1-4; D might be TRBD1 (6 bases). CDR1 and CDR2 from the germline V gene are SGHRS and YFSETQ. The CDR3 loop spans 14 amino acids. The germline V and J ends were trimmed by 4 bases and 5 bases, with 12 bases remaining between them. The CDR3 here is CASSAGDGNEKLFF. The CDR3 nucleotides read TGCGCCAGCAGCGCAGGGGATGGGAATGAAAAACTGTTTTTT.

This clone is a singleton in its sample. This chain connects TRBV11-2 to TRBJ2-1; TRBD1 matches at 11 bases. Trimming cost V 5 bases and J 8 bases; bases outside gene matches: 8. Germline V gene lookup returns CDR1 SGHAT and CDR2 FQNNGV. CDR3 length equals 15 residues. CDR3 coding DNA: TGTGCCAGCAGCCCCCATGGACAGGGGGCGGATGAGCAGTTCTTC. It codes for CASSPHGQGADEQFF.

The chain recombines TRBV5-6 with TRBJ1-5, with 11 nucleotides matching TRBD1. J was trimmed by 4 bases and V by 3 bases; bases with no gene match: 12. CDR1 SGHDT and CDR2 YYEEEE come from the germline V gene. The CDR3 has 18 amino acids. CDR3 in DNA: TGTGCCAGCAGCTATGGGACAGGGGGAATCGTTCCGAATCAGCCCCAGCATTTT. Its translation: CASSYGTGGIVPNQPQHF.